This T cell receptor (beta chain) originates from a study of blood T cells in healthy people across ages. Germline V gives CDR1 SGHRS, CDR2 YFSETQ. There are 14 residues in the CDR3. Next came a second PCR, run for 7 to 11 cycles, which used a sample-barcoded 5' primer along with a J-beta primer mix. MiXCR, run by TCRdb on the 5' RACE reads, gives a single entry per CDR3 protein. The data contain roughly 1,700,000 distinct CDR3 sequences, 28% of them singletons. This clonotype was seen only a few times. The junction differs from germline at one of its ends, possibly a read error. This TCR was sampled from a woman aged 25 to 45 in good health. Material: blood. V and J are TRBV5-1 and TRBJ1-2; 8 nucleotides line up with TRBD1. This CDR3 reads CAISLAGGYYGYTF. CDR3 bases: TGCGCCATCAGCTTGGCAGGGGGCTACTATGGCTACACCTTC.